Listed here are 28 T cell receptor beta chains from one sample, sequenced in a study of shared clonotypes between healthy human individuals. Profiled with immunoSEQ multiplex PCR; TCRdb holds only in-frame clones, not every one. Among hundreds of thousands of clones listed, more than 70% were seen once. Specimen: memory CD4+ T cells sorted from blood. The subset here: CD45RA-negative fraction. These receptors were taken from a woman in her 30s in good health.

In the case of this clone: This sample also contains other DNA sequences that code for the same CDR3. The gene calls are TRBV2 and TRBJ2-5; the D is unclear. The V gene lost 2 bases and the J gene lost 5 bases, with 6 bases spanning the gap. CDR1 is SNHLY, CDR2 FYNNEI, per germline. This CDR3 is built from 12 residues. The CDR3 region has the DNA TGTGCCAGCAGTGAAAGACGGGAGACCCAGTACTTC. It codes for CASSERRETQYF.

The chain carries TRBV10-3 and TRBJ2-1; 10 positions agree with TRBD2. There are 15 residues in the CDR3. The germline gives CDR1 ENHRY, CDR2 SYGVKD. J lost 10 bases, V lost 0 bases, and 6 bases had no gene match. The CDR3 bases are TGTGCCATCAGTGAGTCTACTAGCGGGGTGGAAGAGCAGTTCTTC. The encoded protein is CAISESTSGVEEQFF.

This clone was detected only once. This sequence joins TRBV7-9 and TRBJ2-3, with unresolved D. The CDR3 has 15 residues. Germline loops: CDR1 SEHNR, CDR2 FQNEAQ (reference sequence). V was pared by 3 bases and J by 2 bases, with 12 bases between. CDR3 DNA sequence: TGTGCCAGCAGCTTTGGAGACCGAAACACAGATACGCAGTATTTT. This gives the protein CASSFGDRNTDTQYF.

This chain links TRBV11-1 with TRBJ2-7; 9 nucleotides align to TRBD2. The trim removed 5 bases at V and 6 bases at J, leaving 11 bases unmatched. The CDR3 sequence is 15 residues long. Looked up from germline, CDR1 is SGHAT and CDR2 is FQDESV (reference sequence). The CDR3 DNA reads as TGTGCCAGCAGCACCCACCGATTAGCGGGAGCCGAGCAGTACTTC. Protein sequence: CASSTHRLAGAEQYF. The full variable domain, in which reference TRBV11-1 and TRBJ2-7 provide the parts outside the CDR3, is EAEVAQSPRYKITEKSQAVAFWCDPISGHATLYWYRQILGQGPELLVQFQDESVVDDSQLPKDRFSAERLKGVDSTLKIQPAELGDSAMYLCASSTHRLAGAEQYFGPGTRLTVT.

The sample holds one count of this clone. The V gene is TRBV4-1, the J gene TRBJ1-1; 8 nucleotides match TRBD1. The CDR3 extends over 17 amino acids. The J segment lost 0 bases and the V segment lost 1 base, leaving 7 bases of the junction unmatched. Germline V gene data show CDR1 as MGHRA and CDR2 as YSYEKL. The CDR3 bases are TGCGCCAGCAGCCAAGGGGACAGGTTCACAATGAACACTGAAGCTTTCTTT. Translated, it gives CASSQGDRFTMNTEAFF.

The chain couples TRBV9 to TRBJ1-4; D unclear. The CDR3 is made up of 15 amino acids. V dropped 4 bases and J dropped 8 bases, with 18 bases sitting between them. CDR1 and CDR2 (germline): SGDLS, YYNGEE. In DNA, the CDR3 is TGTGCCAGCAGCCCCGGGCCTGTTCACGAGGAAAAACTGTTTTTT. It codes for CASSPGPVHEEKLFF.

The CDR3 sequence: CASSQDRRLAGEQFF. CDR3 in DNA: TGCGCCAGCAGCCAAGATAGGCGACTAGCTGGTGAGCAGTTCTTC. This chain joins TRBV4-1 and TRBJ2-1; TRBD2 agrees at 7 bases. Trimming cost V 0 bases and J 9 bases; bases outside gene matches: 8. Germline-derived CDR1 and CDR2 are MGHRA and YSYEKL. The CDR3 is 15 residues long.

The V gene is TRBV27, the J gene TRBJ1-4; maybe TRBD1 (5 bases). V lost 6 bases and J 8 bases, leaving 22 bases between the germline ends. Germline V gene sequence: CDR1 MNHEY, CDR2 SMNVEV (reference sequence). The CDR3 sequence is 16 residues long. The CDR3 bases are TGTGCCAGCAGCCGAGGGACTGGGATCAATCGGGAAAAACTGTTTTTT. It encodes CASSRGTGINREKLFF.

CDR3 loop: CASSWSAKSEQYF. The CDR3 nucleotides are TGTGCCAGCAGCTGGTCTGCTAAATCCGAGCAGTACTTC. The chain combines TRBV7-3 with TRBJ2-7; the D is unclear. The ends were cut back, 4 bases at V and 6 bases at J, with 13 bases in the middle. Germline lookup yields CDR1 SGHTA and CDR2 FQGTGA. There are 13 residues in the CDR3.

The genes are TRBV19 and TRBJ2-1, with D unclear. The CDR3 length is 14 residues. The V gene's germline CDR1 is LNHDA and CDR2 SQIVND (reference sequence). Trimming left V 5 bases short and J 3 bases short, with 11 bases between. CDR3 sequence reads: CASSSRLGYNEQFF. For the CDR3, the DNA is TGTGCCAGTAGTTCACGTTTAGGCTACAATGAGCAGTTCTTC.

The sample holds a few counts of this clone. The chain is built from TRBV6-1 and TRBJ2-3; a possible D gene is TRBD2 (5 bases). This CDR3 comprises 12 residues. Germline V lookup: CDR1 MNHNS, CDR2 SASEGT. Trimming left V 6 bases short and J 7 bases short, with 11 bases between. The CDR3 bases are TGTGCCAGCAGCTATGGACTGAATACGCAGTATTTT. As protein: CASSYGLNTQYF.

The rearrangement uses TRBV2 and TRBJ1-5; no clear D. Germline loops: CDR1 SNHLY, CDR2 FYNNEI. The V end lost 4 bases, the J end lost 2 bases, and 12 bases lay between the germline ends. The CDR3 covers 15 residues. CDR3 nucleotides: TGTGCCAGCAGTGCAAGGAGAAAGGGCAATCAGCCCCAGCATTTT. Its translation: CASSARRKGNQPQHF.

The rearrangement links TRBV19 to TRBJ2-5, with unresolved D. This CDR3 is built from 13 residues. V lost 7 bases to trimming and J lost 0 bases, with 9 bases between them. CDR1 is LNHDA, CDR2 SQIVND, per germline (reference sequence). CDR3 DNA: TGTGCCAGTAAGGATCGGAACCAAGAGACCCAGTACTTC. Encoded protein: CASKDRNQETQYF.

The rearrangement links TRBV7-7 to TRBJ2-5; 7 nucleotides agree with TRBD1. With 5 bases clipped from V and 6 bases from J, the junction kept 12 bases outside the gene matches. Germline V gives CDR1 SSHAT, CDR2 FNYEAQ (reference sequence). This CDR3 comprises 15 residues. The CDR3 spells CASSPNRQGVQTQYF. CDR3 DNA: TGTGCCAGCAGCCCGAACAGACAGGGTGTACAGACCCAGTACTTC.

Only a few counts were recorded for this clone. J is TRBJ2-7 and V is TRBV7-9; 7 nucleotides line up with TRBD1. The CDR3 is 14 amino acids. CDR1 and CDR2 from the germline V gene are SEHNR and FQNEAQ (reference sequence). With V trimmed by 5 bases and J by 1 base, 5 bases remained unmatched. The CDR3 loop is CASSPQDRSYEQYF. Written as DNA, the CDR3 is TGTGCCAGCAGCCCACAGGACAGGTCCTACGAGCAGTACTTC.

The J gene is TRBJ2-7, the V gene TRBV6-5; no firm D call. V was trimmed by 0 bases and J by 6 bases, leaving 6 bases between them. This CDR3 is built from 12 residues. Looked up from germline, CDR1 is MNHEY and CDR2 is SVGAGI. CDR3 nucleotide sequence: TGTGCCAGCAGTTACTCGGACCGCGAGCAGTACTTC. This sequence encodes CASSYSDREQYF.

The CDR3 protein is CSARQGGETQYF. As DNA, the CDR3 is TGCAGCGCCCGACAGGGCGGAGAGACCCAGTACTTC. The rearrangement uses TRBV29-1 and TRBJ2-5, with TRBD1 matching over 7 bases. In germline, CDR1 is SQVTM, CDR2 ANQGSEA. V shed 7 bases, J shed 4 bases, and the junction held 6 bases outside the gene matches. The length of the CDR3 is 12 residues.

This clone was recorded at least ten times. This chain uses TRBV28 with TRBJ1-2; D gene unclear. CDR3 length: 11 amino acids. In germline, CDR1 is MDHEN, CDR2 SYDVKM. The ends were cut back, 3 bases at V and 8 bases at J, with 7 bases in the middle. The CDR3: CASSFNGGYTF. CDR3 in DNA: TGTGCCAGCAGTTTCAACGGGGGCTACACCTTC.

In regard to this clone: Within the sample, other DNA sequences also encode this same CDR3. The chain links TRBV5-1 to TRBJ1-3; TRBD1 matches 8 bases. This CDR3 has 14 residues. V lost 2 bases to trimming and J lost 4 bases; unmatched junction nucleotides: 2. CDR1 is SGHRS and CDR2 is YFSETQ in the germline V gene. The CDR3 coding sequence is TGCGCCAGCAGCTTTGGGACAGGCGGAAACACCATATATTTT. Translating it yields CASSFGTGGNTIYF. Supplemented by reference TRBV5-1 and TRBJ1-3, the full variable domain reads KAGVTQTPRYLIKTRGQQVTLSCSPISGHRSVSWYQQTPGQGLQFLFEYFSETQRNKGNFPGRFSGRQFSNSRSEMNVSTLELGDSALYLCASSFGTGGNTIYFGEGSWLTVV.

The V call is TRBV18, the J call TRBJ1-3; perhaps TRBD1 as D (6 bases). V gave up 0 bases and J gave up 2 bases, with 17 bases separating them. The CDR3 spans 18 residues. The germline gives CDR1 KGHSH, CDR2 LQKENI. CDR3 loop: CASSPPGPGGRTGNTIYF. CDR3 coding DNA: TGTGCCAGCTCACCACCGGGGCCGGGGGGGCGAACTGGAAACACCATATATTTT. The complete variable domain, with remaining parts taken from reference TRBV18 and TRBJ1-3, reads NAGVMQNPRHLVRRRGQEARLRCSPMKGHSHVYWYRQLPEEGLKFMVYLQKENIIDESGMPKERFSAEFPKEGPSILRIQQVVRGDSAAYFCASSPPGPGGRTGNTIYFGEGSWLTVV.

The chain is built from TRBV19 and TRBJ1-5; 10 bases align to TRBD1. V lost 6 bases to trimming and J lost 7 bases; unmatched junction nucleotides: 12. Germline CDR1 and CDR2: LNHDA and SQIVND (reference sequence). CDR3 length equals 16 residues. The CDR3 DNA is TGTGCCAGTAGGGGTCCCGGGACAGGGGAGCGCCAGCCCCAGCATTTT. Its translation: CASRGPGTGERQPQHF. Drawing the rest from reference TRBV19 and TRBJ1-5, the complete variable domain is DGGITQSPKYLFRKEGQNVTLSCEQNLNHDAMYWYRQDPGQGLRLIYYSQIVNDFQKGDIAEGYSVSREKKESFPLTVTSAQKNPTAFYLCASRGPGTGERQPQHFGDGTRLSIL.

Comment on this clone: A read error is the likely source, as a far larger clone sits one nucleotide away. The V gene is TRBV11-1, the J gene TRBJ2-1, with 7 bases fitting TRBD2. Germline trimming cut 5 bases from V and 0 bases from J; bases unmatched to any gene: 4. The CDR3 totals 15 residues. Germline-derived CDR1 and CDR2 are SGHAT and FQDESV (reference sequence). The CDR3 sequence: CASSPQRDSYNEQFF. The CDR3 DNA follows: TGTGCCAGCAGCCCCCAGCGGGACTCCTACAATGAGCAGTTCTTC.

This CDR3 reads CASSRSGGSGNTIYF. CDR3 DNA: TGTGCCAGCAGTAGAAGTGGGGGTTCTGGAAACACCATATATTTT. The chain joins TRBV11-2 to TRBJ1-3; maybe TRBD1 (5 bases). The germline V gene encodes CDR1 SGHAT and CDR2 FQNNGV. The CDR3 is made up of 15 amino acids. V shed 6 bases and J shed 1 base, with 13 bases lying between them.

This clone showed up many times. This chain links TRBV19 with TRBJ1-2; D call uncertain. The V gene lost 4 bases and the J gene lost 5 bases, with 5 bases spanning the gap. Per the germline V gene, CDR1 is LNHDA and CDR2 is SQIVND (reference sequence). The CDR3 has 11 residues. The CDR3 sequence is CASSRRYGYTF. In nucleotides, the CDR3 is TGTGCCAGTAGTAGACGATATGGCTACACCTTC.

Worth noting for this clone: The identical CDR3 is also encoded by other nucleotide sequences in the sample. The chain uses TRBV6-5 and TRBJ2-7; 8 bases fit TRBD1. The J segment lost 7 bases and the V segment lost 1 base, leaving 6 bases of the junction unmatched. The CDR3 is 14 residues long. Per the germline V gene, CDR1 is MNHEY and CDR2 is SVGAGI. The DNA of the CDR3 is TGTGCCAGCAGTTACTACAGGGGGTCAGGTGAGCAGTACTTC. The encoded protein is CASSYYRGSGEQYF.

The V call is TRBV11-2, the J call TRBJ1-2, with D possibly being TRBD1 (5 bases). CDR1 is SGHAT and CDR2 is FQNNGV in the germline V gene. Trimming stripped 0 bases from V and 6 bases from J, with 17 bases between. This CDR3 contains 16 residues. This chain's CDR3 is CASSLEMGRGGHGYTF. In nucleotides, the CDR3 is TGTGCCAGCAGCTTAGAAATGGGACGGGGTGGGCATGGCTACACCTTC. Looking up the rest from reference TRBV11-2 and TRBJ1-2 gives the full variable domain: EAGVAQSPRYKIIEKRQSVAFWCNPISGHATLYWYQQILGQGPKLLIQFQNNGVVDDSQLPKDRFSAERLKGVDSTLKIQPAKLEDSAVYLCASSLEMGRGGHGYTFGSGTRLTVV.

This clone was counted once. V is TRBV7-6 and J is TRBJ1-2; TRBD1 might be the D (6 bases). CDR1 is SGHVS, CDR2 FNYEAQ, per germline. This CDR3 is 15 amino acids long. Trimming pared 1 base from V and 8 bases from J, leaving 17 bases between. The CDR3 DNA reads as TGTGCCAGCAGCTTAGGCGAGGGGGGCCTTAGGGGCTACACCTTC. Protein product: CASSLGEGGLRGYTF.

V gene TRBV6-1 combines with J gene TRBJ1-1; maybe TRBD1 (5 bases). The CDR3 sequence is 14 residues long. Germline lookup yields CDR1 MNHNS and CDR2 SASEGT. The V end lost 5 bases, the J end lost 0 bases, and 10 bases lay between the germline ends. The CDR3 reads CASSLDRMNTEAFF. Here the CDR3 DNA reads TGTGCCAGCAGTCTCGACAGAATGAACACTGAAGCTTTCTTT.